These T cell receptor beta chains were read from a single sample in a study of PD-1 blockade in classical Hodgkin lymphoma. Sequencing was performed with immunoSEQ multiplex PCR; in TCRdb, only in-frame clones are kept and a portion is missing. The table has 25,000 to 30,000 clones, about 74% seen once. This specimen consisted of CD4+ T cells from blood, obtained at baseline. These receptor sequences come from a human donor with classical Hodgkin lymphoma. Both conserved end residues are part of each CDR3. The order of the fields is clone size, J gene, V gene, D gene, CDR3 DNA, CDR3 protein. A D gene is named only where the DNA matches it firmly. Size values are once, few and many counts, or a class for expanded clones, and some rows have none.

clone size: NA
J gene: TRBJ1-6
V gene: TRBV27
D gene: NA
CDR3 DNA: TGTGCCAGCAGTTTTTTTAGGGTGCCCGGCCGGGTGGCCCTCCACTTT
CDR3 protein: CASSFFRVPGRVALHF

clone size: NA
J gene: TRBJ2-1
V gene: TRBV7-2
D gene: TRBD2
CDR3 DNA: TGTGCCAGCAGCTCCCGCACGGCTAGCGGGGGCAGGAATGAGCAGTTCTTC
CDR3 protein: CASSSRTASGGRNEQFF

clone size: NA
J gene: TRBJ1-5
V gene: TRBV2
D gene: NA
CDR3 DNA: TGTGCCAGCAGTGACAGGGGTAGCAATCAGCCCCAGCATTTT
CDR3 protein: CASSDRGSNQPQHF

clone size: NA
J gene: TRBJ2-7
V gene: TRBV11-2
D gene: NA
CDR3 DNA: TGTGCCAGCAGCTTAACCGGACGTCTTTGGGAATACGAGCAGTACTTC
CDR3 protein: CASSLTGRLWEYEQYF

clone size: NA
J gene: TRBJ2-7
V gene: TRBV5-1
D gene: TRBD1
CDR3 DNA: TGCGCCAGCAGTCCGGGACAGGGGAGCGAGCAGTACTTC
CDR3 protein: CASSPGQGSEQYF

clone size: NA
J gene: TRBJ2-7
V gene: TRBV18
D gene: NA
CDR3 DNA: TGTGCCAGCTCACCAGTTGGAGGGGGCGAGGGCGAGCAGTACTTC
CDR3 protein: CASSPVGGGEGEQYF

clone size: NA
J gene: TRBJ1-1
V gene: TRBV27
D gene: NA
CDR3 DNA: TGTGCCAGCAGTTTGCGGTCAGGCCGGATGATAAACACTGAAGCTTTCTTT
CDR3 protein: CASSLRSGRMINTEAFF

clone size: NA
J gene: TRBJ1-1
V gene: TRBV29-1
D gene: NA
CDR3 DNA: TGCAGCGTTGAAGGGGGGAGTGCCGCCCTTGGAGCTTTCTTT
CDR3 protein: CSVEGGSAALGAFF

clone size: NA
J gene: TRBJ1-3
V gene: TRBV7-9
D gene: NA
CDR3 DNA: TGTGCCAGCAGCCTGTATCTGGGGACCATATATTTT
CDR3 protein: CASSLYLGTIYF

clone size: NA
J gene: TRBJ2-6
V gene: TRBV5-4
D gene: NA
CDR3 DNA: TGTGCCAGCAGCTTGGGGGTATTAGGGGCCAACGTCCTGACTTTC
CDR3 protein: CASSLGVLGANVLTF

clone size: few
J gene: TRBJ1-1
V gene: TRBV30
D gene: NA
CDR3 DNA: TGTGCCTGGAGTTTGGAGAGGGGAATAGAAGCTTTCTTT
CDR3 protein: CAWSLERGIEAFF

clone size: NA
J gene: TRBJ2-2
V gene: TRBV27
D gene: TRBD2
CDR3 DNA: TGTGCCAGCAGTCCACTAGCGGGGGGGCCCTACACCGGGGAGCTGTTTTTT
CDR3 protein: CASSPLAGGPYTGELFF

clone size: NA
J gene: TRBJ2-3
V gene: TRBV5-1
D gene: TRBD2
CDR3 DNA: TGCGCCAGCAGGGGACTAGCGGGGGGGTCCCCTAGCACAGATACGCAGTATTTT
CDR3 protein: CASRGLAGGSPSTDTQYF

clone size: NA
J gene: TRBJ1-2
V gene: TRBV5-5
D gene: TRBD1
CDR3 DNA: TGTGCCAGCAGCTTTCAAGGACAGGTCGGGGGCTACACCTTC
CDR3 protein: CASSFQGQVGGYTF

clone size: NA
J gene: TRBJ1-4
V gene: TRBV7-9
D gene: NA
CDR3 DNA: TGTGCCAGCAGCTTAGGGTCAGGGGCCATTAATGAAAAACTGTTTTTT
CDR3 protein: CASSLGSGAINEKLFF

clone size: NA
J gene: TRBJ2-7
V gene: TRBV19
D gene: NA
CDR3 DNA: TGTGCCACCACGGGACAAAACGAGCAGTACTTC
CDR3 protein: CATTGQNEQYF

clone size: NA
J gene: TRBJ2-1
V gene: TRBV9
D gene: TRBD2
CDR3 DNA: TGTGCCAGCAGCGTAGTGGGGGGGTTCAATGAGCAGTTCTTC
CDR3 protein: CASSVVGGFNEQFF

clone size: NA
J gene: TRBJ1-2
V gene: TRBV12-2
D gene: NA
CDR3 DNA: TGTGCAAGTCGCGAAACTGGGGACAGGGGATTTAAGGGGAACTATGGCTACACCTTC
CDR3 protein: CASRETGDRGFKGNYGYTF

clone size: NA
J gene: TRBJ2-7
V gene: TRBV9
D gene: TRBD2
CDR3 DNA: TGTGCCAGCAGCGCCCACGGGGGGGGTTCCGAGCAGTACTTC
CDR3 protein: CASSAHGGGSEQYF

clone size: NA
J gene: TRBJ1-6
V gene: TRBV12-5
D gene: NA
CDR3 DNA: TGTGCTAGTGGCCCCGGGTCGTTTCTTAATTCACCCCTCCACTTT
CDR3 protein: CASGPGSFLNSPLHF

clone size: NA
J gene: TRBJ1-1
V gene: TRBV19
D gene: TRBD1
CDR3 DNA: TGTGCCAGTAGTATAATGTTGGGACAGCTTGAAGCTTTCTTT
CDR3 protein: CASSIMLGQLEAFF

clone size: NA
J gene: TRBJ2-1
V gene: TRBV18
D gene: NA
CDR3 DNA: TGTGCCACCAACACTGGACTACCACTCAATGAGCAGTTCTTC
CDR3 protein: CATNTGLPLNEQFF

clone size: NA
J gene: TRBJ1-5
V gene: TRBV19
D gene: TRBD1
CDR3 DNA: TGTGCCAGTACCACAGGGGGGGATCAGCCCCAGCATTTT
CDR3 protein: CASTTGGDQPQHF

clone size: NA
J gene: TRBJ2-4
V gene: TRBV7-2
D gene: TRBD2
CDR3 DNA: TGTGCCAGCAGCGCCGGGACTAGCGGGGGCCCCCGGTCGTACTTC
CDR3 protein: CASSAGTSGGPRSYF

clone size: few
J gene: TRBJ1-4
V gene: TRBV4-1
D gene: NA
CDR3 DNA: TGCGCCAGCAGCCAAGGGGACCCCTTGGCAACTAATGAAAAACTGTTTTTT
CDR3 protein: CASSQGDPLATNEKLFF

clone size: NA
J gene: TRBJ2-7
V gene: TRBV30
D gene: NA
CDR3 DNA: TGTGCCTGGAGTGTATACAGCCTCTCCTACGAGCAGTACTTC
CDR3 protein: CAWSVYSLSYEQYF

clone size: NA
J gene: TRBJ2-3
V gene: TRBV11-3
D gene: NA
CDR3 DNA: TGTGCCAGCAGTCTTCCGGGCACAGATACGCAGTATTTT
CDR3 protein: CASSLPGTDTQYF

clone size: NA
J gene: TRBJ1-6
V gene: TRBV18
D gene: NA
CDR3 DNA: TGCGCCAGCTTACCCTCCTATAATTCACCCCTCCACTTT
CDR3 protein: CASLPSYNSPLHF

clone size: few
J gene: TRBJ1-4
V gene: TRBV18
D gene: NA
CDR3 DNA: TGTGCCAGCTCAGCGGATAATGAAAAACTGTTTTTT
CDR3 protein: CASSADNEKLFF

clone size: NA
J gene: TRBJ1-5
V gene: TRBV27
D gene: NA
CDR3 DNA: TGTGCCAGCAGTTTGGTCACCAATCAGCCCCAGCATTTT
CDR3 protein: CASSLVTNQPQHF

clone size: NA
J gene: TRBJ1-1
V gene: TRBV5-1
D gene: NA
CDR3 DNA: TGCGCCAGCAGCGCAGGAGCGGCCACTGAAGCTTTCTTT
CDR3 protein: CASSAGAATEAFF

clone size: NA
J gene: TRBJ2-3
V gene: TRBV5-4
D gene: NA
CDR3 DNA: TGTGCCAGCAGCTTGGGATCCCTTGGTACGCAGTATTTT
CDR3 protein: CASSLGSLGTQYF

clone size: few
J gene: TRBJ2-5
V gene: TRBV5-1
D gene: TRBD2
CDR3 DNA: TGCGCCAGCAGCCGAGTGCTAGCGGGGGGGCACGAGACCCAGTACTTC
CDR3 protein: CASSRVLAGGHETQYF

clone size: NA
J gene: TRBJ2-2
V gene: TRBV6-1
D gene: NA
CDR3 DNA: TGTGCCAGCAGACCTAAAAGCACCGGGGAGCTGTTTTTT
CDR3 protein: CASRPKSTGELFF

clone size: NA
J gene: TRBJ2-7
V gene: TRBV28
D gene: TRBD2
CDR3 DNA: TGTGCCAGCAGTTCTCTAGCGGGGGGGCAATACGAGCAGTACTTC
CDR3 protein: CASSSLAGGQYEQYF

clone size: NA
J gene: TRBJ1-6
V gene: TRBV16
D gene: NA
CDR3 DNA: TGTGCCAGCAGCCAATCAAATTCACCCCTCCACTTT
CDR3 protein: CASSQSNSPLHF

clone size: NA
J gene: TRBJ2-5
V gene: TRBV25-1
D gene: TRBD2
CDR3 DNA: TGTGCCAGCAGTGAAGGGGGAGGGGCGGTGGAGACCCAGTACTTC
CDR3 protein: CASSEGGGAVETQYF

clone size: NA
J gene: TRBJ1-6
V gene: TRBV14
D gene: NA
CDR3 DNA: TGTGCCAGCAGCCAAGATCCGCCTCGGGGGAAAAATTCACCCCTCCACTTT
CDR3 protein: CASSQDPPRGKNSPLHF

clone size: NA
J gene: TRBJ2-7
V gene: TRBV11-1
D gene: TRBD1
CDR3 DNA: TGTGCCAGCAGCTTAAGGACAGGGGGCGGCGAGCAGTACTTC
CDR3 protein: CASSLRTGGGEQYF

clone size: NA
J gene: TRBJ1-1
V gene: TRBV7-2
D gene: NA
CDR3 DNA: TGTGCCAGCAGCTTAGCGAAGGGGGGAGAAGCTTTCTTT
CDR3 protein: CASSLAKGGEAFF

clone size: NA
J gene: TRBJ1-1
V gene: TRBV4-2
D gene: TRBD1
CDR3 DNA: TGTGCTTCTCGGGGACAGGGTTGGGGCGAAGCTTTCTTT
CDR3 protein: CASRGQGWGEAFF

clone size: NA
J gene: TRBJ1-5
V gene: TRBV19
D gene: NA
CDR3 DNA: TGTGCCAGTATGGCTGACGGTCAGCCCCAGCATTTT
CDR3 protein: CASMADGQPQHF

clone size: NA
J gene: TRBJ2-7
V gene: TRBV7-9
D gene: NA
CDR3 DNA: TGTGCCAGCAGCTTACGGGATAAGGGGACTTCCTACGAGCAGTACTTC
CDR3 protein: CASSLRDKGTSYEQYF

clone size: once
J gene: TRBJ2-6
V gene: TRBV30
D gene: NA
CDR3 DNA: TGTGCCTGGAGCCCAGGTTGGAGCTCTGGGGCCAACGTCCTGACTTTC
CDR3 protein: CAWSPGWSSGANVLTF

clone size: few
J gene: TRBJ1-1
V gene: TRBV21-1
D gene: NA
CDR3 DNA: TGTGCCAGCAGCAAGTACGTCCGCCTCGGCGCTTTCTTT
CDR3 protein: CASSKYVRLGAFF

clone size: NA
J gene: TRBJ2-7
V gene: TRBV7-2
D gene: TRBD1
CDR3 DNA: TGTGCCAGCAGCGTCCGGGACAGGGGGCGCTGGGAGCAGTACTTC
CDR3 protein: CASSVRDRGRWEQYF

clone size: NA
J gene: TRBJ2-3
V gene: TRBV11-2
D gene: NA
CDR3 DNA: TGTGCCAGCAGCTTCGGGGGAACCTACACAGATACGCAGTATTTT
CDR3 protein: CASSFGGTYTDTQYF

clone size: NA
J gene: TRBJ1-1
V gene: TRBV2
D gene: NA
CDR3 DNA: TGTGCCAGCAGTGAAGGGGGAGGGTGGGGGAGAAGAACTGAAGCTTTCTTT
CDR3 protein: CASSEGGGWGRRTEAFF

clone size: NA
J gene: TRBJ1-6
V gene: TRBV11-2
D gene: NA
CDR3 DNA: TGTGCCAGCAGCCACATAAAGAAGACCGAGTCACCCCTCCACTTT
CDR3 protein: CASSHIKKTESPLHF

clone size: NA
J gene: TRBJ1-5
V gene: TRBV6-1
D gene: NA
CDR3 DNA: TGTGCCAGCAGTGATGGAGGGGCCCAGCCCCAGCATTTT
CDR3 protein: CASSDGGAQPQHF

clone size: NA
J gene: TRBJ1-4
V gene: TRBV28
D gene: NA
CDR3 DNA: TGTGCCAGCAGTTTTAACAGTGCAACTAATGAAAAACTGTTTTTT
CDR3 protein: CASSFNSATNEKLFF